This T cell receptor (beta chain) was observed in a study of early T cells in non-severe SARS-CoV-2 infection. This CDR3 has 14 residues. The germline V gene has CDR1 MNHEY and CDR2 SVGAGI. V was clipped by 7 bases and J by 6 bases; unmatched bases: 12. MiXCR, applied by TCRdb to the 5' RACE reads, yields one record per CDR3 protein. Altogether tens of thousands of distinct CDR3 sequences are present, 15% being singletons, with the ten largest covering about 5.5%. V is TRBV6-5 and J is TRBJ2-7, with 7 bases aligning to TRBD2. The source is an adult who was a healthcare worker with PCR-confirmed SARS-CoV-2 infection or an uninfected control (not recorded which). Input material: whole blood. Here the CDR3 reads CASIGGPQRGEQYF. CDR3 sequence (DNA): TGTGCCAGCATCGGCGGCCCTCAGCGGGGCGAGCAGTACTTC.